The sequence of this TCR beta chain was determined in a study of OX40 agonist ivuxolimab in advanced cancers. Looking at the study overall: Ivuxolimab was an agonistic, fully human IgG2 monoclonal antibody directed against OX40 (CD134), a costimulatory receptor. Of the approximately 54 dose-escalation patients, hepatocellular carcinoma was present in approximately 20, melanoma in around 15, renal cell carcinoma in 9 and head and neck cancer in 9. Partial responses occurred in three dose-escalation patients, of whom one had hepatocellular carcinoma and two had cutaneous melanoma. Intravenous ivuxolimab was administered to patients every 2 weeks at six dose levels: 0.01, 0.1, 0.3, 1.5, 3 and 10 mg/kg. In the dose-escalation cohort, approximately 80% of patients were male, and the mean age was roughly 56 years with a range of about 20 to 80. The paper covers the monotherapy dose-escalation part of the phase I ivuxolimab trial, which included N of about 51 patients. The point of sequencing TCRbeta in the periphery was to test whether ivuxolimab changed TCR sequence diversity and drove clonal T-cell expansion. Prior anti-PD-1, anti-PD-L1 or anti-CTLA-4 therapy was permitted, and approximately 40% of dose-escalation patients had received checkpoint inhibitors.

The trial excluded patients who had a history of autoimmune disease or were on systemic immunosuppression. Peripheral blood for TCR sequencing was collected from all dose cohorts at baseline, on cycle 4 day 1, and on cycle 7 day 1. The samples were drawn from a first-in-human, open-label, multicenter phase I dose-escalation trial of ivuxolimab. Adults with locally advanced or metastatic head and neck squamous cell, hepatocellular, melanoma or renal cell carcinoma were enrolled in the trial. Before TCR sequencing, CD4+ and CD8+ T cells were separately sorted from peripheral blood. Genomic DNA was isolated from the sorted cells so that the TCRbeta CDR3 region could be sequenced. The immunoSEQ Assay was used to sequence the TCRbeta CDR3 regions. The table comes from immuneACCESS by way of TCRdb, which keeps in-frame sequences with V and J called. Part of the clones is missing from these tables; in studies checked, under half for an unresolved V gene and the rest for unknown reasons. This sample gives roughly 90,000 clones in total; roughly 93% of them show up just once. Of the sample, 0.3% to 0.4% is held by the ten largest clones.

Overall study results and their limits: The antigen specificity of the peripheral T cells that underwent clonal expansion was not determined. Low levels of normalized T-cell clonal expansion were also seen in some patients who did not respond. In the 0.1-3.0 mg/kg groups, partial responders were among the patients with the lowest normalized peripheral clonal expansion, particularly in CD8+ T cells. After ivuxolimab, more expanded clones were found on average in CD8+ T cells than in CD4+ T cells. Clonal expansion of both CD4+ and CD8+ blood T cells was observed from baseline to week 6 at doses 0.1 to 3.0 mg/kg.

Taken from the germline V gene (reference sequence), the CDR1 and CDR2 loops are MNHEY and SMNVEV. Trimming removed 6 bases from V and 6 bases from J; the gene matches leave 22 bases unexplained. The CDR3 covers 20 residues, taking in both the cysteine and the phenylalanine. The retained sequence is limited to the CDR3, 60 bases, with the frame set at the first base. Only one count was recorded for this clone. Its antigen is still unknown. No much larger clone is present one base from it, and per-base qualities are unavailable. In this chain, TRBV27 is recombined with TRBJ2-1, and 11 bases in between align with TRBD2. The sequence was collected from an adult with an advanced solid tumor such as melanoma, head and neck, liver or kidney cancer. The input for sequencing was CD4+ or CD8+ T cells sorted from blood, taken in a trial of the OX40 agonist ivuxolimab. The CDR3 here reads CASSSLLGSLSGRATNEQFF. The nucleotides are TGTGCCAGCAGCTCCCTATTGGGCAGTCTTAGCGGGAGGGCCACCAATGAGCAGTTCTTC.